The clone carrying this T cell receptor beta chain has just one count. Germline CDR1 SNHLY, CDR2 FYNNEI. The junction had 8 bases not matched to a gene; V was cut back by 9 bases and J by 0 bases. CDR3 size: 14 residues. Per the study methods: Researchers report that nucleated cell counts were estimated from reference gene primer amplification. The protocol was immunoSEQ multiplex PCR, while the TCRdb copy is restricted to in-frame clones and leaves out a portion. D and trimming were read from the DNA, whereas the V and J calls and clone size are those reported in that table. The profile shows 250,000 to 300,000 clones, about 86% of them singletons. This entry belongs to a study of blood T cell repertoires in COVID-19. Study background: Both acute and convalescent COVID-19 samples were obtained from the United States, Italy and Spain.

The TCR was taken from a woman aged 25 to 39 with COVID-19, enrolled during active disease. V and J are TRBV2 and TRBJ2-7, with 7 positions matching TRBD2. Sequencing was carried out using peripheral blood. CDR3 DNA sequence: TGTGCCAGTGGGTTCGGGAGGAGCTCCTACGAGCAGTACTTC. It is translated as CASGFGRSSYEQYF.